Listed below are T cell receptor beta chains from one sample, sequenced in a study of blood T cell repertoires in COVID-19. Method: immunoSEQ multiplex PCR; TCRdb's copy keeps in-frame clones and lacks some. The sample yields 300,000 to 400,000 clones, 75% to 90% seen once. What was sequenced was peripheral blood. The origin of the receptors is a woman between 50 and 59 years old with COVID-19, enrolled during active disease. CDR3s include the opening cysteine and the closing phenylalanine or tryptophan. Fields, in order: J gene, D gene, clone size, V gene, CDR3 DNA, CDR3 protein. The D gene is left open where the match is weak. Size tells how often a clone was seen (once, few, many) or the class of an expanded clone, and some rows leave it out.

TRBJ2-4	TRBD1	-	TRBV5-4	TGTGCCAGCAGCTTGGGACAGGGCAAAAACATTCAGTACTTC	CASSLGQGKNIQYF
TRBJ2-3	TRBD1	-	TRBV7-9	TGTGCCAGCAGCTTATACAGGGGCGCGTTAACAGATACGCAGTATTTT	CASSLYRGALTDTQYF
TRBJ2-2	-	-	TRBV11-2	TGTGCCAGCAGCTCGGGTCGCACCGGGGAGCTGTTTTTT	CASSSGRTGELFF
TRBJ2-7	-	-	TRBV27	TGTGCCAGCAAATTCAAGCGCGAGGAGTACGAGCAGTACTTC	CASKFKREEYEQYF
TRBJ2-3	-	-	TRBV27	TGTGCCAGCAGTTTAGTGGGCATACCCACAGATACGCAGTATTTT	CASSLVGIPTDTQYF
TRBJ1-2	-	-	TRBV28	TGTGCCAGCAGTTTAATAGGGAGATATGGCTACACCTTC	CASSLIGRYGYTF
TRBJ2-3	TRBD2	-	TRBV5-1	TGCGCCAGCAGCGAACGTAGCGGGAGTTTGGATACGCAGTATTTT	CASSERSGSLDTQYF
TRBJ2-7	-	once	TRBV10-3	TGTGCCATGGCCCCACCGGAGAGGCCTTACGAGCAGTACTTC	CAMAPPERPYEQYF
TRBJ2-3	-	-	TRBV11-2	TGTGCCAGCAGCGACACCCCAGATACGCAGTATTTT	CASSDTPDTQYF
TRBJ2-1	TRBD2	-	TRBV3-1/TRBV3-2	TGTGCCAGCAGCCAAGATGGGGGTGCGACTAGCGGGAGTCGGGAGCAGTTCTTC	CASSQDGGATSGSREQFF
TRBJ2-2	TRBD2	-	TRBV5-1	TGCGCCAGCAGCTTGGCCTCGGGACTAGCGGGAGCGGCCACCGGGGAGCTGTTTTTT	CASSLASGLAGAATGELFF
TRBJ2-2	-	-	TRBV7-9	TGTGCCAGCAGCTTAGCGGAGAGGTACACCGGGGAGCTGTTTTTT	CASSLAERYTGELFF
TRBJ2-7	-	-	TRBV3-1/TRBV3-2	TGTGCCAGCAGCCAAAGTACACACGAGCAGTACTTC	CASSQSTHEQYF
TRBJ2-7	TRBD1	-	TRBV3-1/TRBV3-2	TGTGCCAGCAGCCAACGGACAGGGTCCTACGAGCAGTACTTC	CASSQRTGSYEQYF